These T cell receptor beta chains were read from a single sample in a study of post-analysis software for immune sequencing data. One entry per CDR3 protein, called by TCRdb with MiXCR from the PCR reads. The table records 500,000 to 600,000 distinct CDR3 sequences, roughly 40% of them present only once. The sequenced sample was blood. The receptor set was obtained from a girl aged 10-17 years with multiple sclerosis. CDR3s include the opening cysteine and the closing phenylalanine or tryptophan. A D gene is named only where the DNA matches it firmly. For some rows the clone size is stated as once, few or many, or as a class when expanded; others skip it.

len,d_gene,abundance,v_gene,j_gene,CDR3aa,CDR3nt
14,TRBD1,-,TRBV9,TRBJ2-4,CASSGEGQENIQYF,TGTGCCAGCAGCGGAGAGGGACAGGAAAACATTCAGTACTTC
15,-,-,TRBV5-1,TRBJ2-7,CASSLAADGSYEQYF,TGCGCCAGCAGCTTGGCCGCGGACGGATCCTACGAGCAGTACTTC
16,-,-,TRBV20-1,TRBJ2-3,CSAREAGGAFTDTQYF,TGCAGTGCTAGAGAGGCTGGCGGGGCCTTCACAGATACGCAGTATTTT
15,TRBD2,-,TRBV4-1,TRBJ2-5,CASSQLGGAWETQYF,TGCGCCAGCAGCCAACTCGGGGGGGCTTGGGAGACCCAGTACTTC
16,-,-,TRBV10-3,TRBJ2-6,CAISETTASGANVLTF,TGTGCCATCAGTGAGACGACGGCGTCTGGGGCCAACGTCCTGACTTTC
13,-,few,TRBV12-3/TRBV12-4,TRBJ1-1,CASTSHESTEAFF,TGTGCCAGCACCTCACACGAGAGCACTGAAGCTTTCTTT
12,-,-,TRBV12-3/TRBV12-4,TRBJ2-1,CASVTEYNEQFF,TGTGCCAGCGTGACGGAGTACAATGAGCAGTTCTTC
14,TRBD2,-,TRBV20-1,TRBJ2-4,CNARGERDRYIQYF,TGCAATGCTAGAGGGGAGCGGGATAGATACATTCAGTACTTC
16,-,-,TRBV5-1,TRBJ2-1,CASSLSGGSANHEQFF,TGCGCCAGCAGCTTGTCAGGAGGGAGCGCTAACCACGAGCAGTTCTTC
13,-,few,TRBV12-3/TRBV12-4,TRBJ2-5,CASSPTVLETQYF,TGTGCCAGCAGTCCCACGGTGCTGGAGACCCAGTACTTC
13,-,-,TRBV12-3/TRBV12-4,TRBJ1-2,CASSFEELYGYTF,TGTGCCAGCAGTTTCGAGGAGCTCTATGGCTACACCTTC
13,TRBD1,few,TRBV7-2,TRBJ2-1,CASSDRQGDEQFF,TGTGCCAGCAGCGACCGACAGGGAGATGAGCAGTTCTTC
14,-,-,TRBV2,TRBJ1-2,CASSEGAGGDGYTF,TGTGCCAGCAGTGAAGGAGCAGGAGGTGATGGCTACACCTTC
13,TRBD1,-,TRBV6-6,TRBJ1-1,CASRTGVSTEAFF,TGTGCCAGTCGGACAGGGGTTAGCACTGAAGCTTTCTTT
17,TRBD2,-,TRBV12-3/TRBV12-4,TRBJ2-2,CASSPPRREAGRGELFF,TGTGCCAGCAGCCCTCCGCGGCGGGAGGCCGGAAGGGGGGAGCTGTTTTTT
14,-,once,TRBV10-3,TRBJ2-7,CAISESPGSYEQYF,TGTGCCATCAGTGAGTCGCCAGGTTCCTACGAGCAGTACTTC
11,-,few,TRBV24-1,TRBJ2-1,CATSDRTEQFF,TGTGCCACCAGTGACCGGACAGAGCAGTTCTTC
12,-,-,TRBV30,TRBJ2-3,CAWTENTDTQYF,TGTGCCTGGACGGAGAACACAGATACGCAGTATTTT
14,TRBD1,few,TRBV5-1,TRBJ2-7,CASSSGTVFYEQYF,TGCGCCAGCAGCTCCGGGACAGTGTTCTACGAGCAGTACTTC
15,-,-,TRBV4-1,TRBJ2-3,CASSQDEIPADTQYF,TGCGCCAGCAGCCAAGATGAGATTCCAGCAGATACGCAGTATTTT
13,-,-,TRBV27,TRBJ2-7,CASSPYGTYEQYF,TGTGCCAGCAGTCCTTATGGAACCTACGAGCAGTACTTC
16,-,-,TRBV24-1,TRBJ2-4,CATSDPKDTAKNIQYF,TGTGCCACCAGTGATCCTAAAGACACAGCCAAAAACATTCAGTACTTC
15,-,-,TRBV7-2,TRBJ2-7,CASRLDRSISYEQYF,TGTGCCAGCAGGCTAGACAGATCAATCTCCTACGAGCAGTACTTC
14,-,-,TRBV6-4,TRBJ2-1,CASSKDINYNEQFF,TGTGCCAGCAGCAAGGACATAAACTACAATGAGCAGTTCTTC
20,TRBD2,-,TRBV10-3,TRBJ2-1,CAIRGGAGGLASSGSNEQFF,TGTGCCATCAGGGGGGGAGCTGGCGGACTAGCGTCATCGGGTAGCAATGAGCAGTTCTTC
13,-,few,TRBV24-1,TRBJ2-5,CATSDSRGQTQYF,TGTGCCACCAGTGACAGCCGCGGTCAGACCCAGTACTTC
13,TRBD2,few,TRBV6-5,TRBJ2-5,CASSRTSGGAQYF,TGTGCCAGCAGCCGGACTAGCGGGGGGGCCCAGTACTTC
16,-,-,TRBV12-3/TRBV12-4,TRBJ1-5,CASSLSRQHSNQPQHF,TGTGCCAGCAGTTTGAGTCGACAACATAGCAATCAGCCCCAGCATTTT
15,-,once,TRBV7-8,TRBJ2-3,CASSLLGSSTDTQYF,TGTGCCAGCAGCTTATTGGGGTCTAGCACAGATACGCAGTATTTT
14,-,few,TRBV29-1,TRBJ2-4,CSVARRMADDIQYF,TGCAGCGTTGCTCGCCGGATGGCGGATGATATTCAGTACTTC
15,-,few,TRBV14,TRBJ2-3,CASSQEWISSDTQYF,TGTGCCAGCAGCCAAGAATGGATCTCATCAGATACGCAGTATTTT
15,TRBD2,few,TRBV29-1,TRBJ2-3,CSARTSGRPTDTQYF,TGCAGCGCCAGGACTAGCGGGAGGCCCACAGATACGCAGTATTTT
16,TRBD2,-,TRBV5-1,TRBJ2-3,CASSFTLAATTDTQYF,TGCGCCAGCAGCTTTACCCTAGCGGCCACCACAGATACGCAGTATTTT
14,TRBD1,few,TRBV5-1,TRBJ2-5,CASSSGQGVETQYF,TGCGCCAGCAGCTCGGGACAGGGAGTTGAGACCCAGTACTTC
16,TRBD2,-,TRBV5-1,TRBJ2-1,CASSHNEAGIYNEQFF,TGCGCCAGCAGCCACAACGAAGCGGGGATTTACAATGAGCAGTTCTTC
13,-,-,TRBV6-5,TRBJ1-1,CASMAGMNTEAFF,TGTGCCAGCATGGCAGGGATGAACACTGAAGCTTTCTTT
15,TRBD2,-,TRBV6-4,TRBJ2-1,CASTPGLAGNNEQFF,TGTGCCAGCACCCCGGGACTAGCGGGGAACAATGAGCAGTTCTTC
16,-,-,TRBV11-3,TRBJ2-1,CASSLGGGGKINEQFF,TGTGCCAGCAGCTTAGGAGGAGGCGGGAAAATCAATGAGCAGTTCTTC
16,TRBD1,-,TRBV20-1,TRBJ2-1,CSASSWTGQIYNEQFF,TGCAGTGCTTCCTCCTGGACAGGCCAAATCTACAATGAGCAGTTCTTC
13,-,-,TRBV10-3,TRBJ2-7,CAIGRGLSYEQYF,TGTGCCATCGGTCGGGGCCTCTCCTACGAGCAGTACTTC
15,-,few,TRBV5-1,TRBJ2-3,CASSSDPNQPDTQYF,TGCGCCAGCAGCTCCGACCCTAATCAACCAGATACGCAGTATTTT
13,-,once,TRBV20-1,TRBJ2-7,CSAMAAGCNEQYF,TGCAGCGCCATGGCCGCAGGGTGCAACGAGCAGTACTTC